This is a list of T cell receptor beta chains from one sample in a study of cytomegalovirus exposure and HLA in healthy donors. The protocol was immunoSEQ multiplex PCR, while the TCRdb copy is restricted to in-frame clones and leaves out a portion. The top ten clones hold less than 2% of a sample with roughly 130,000 clones, roughly 79% of them seen once. Specimen: PBMCs. Receptors originate from a woman in her thirties or forties in good health and CMV-seronegative. The CDR3 runs from the conserved cysteine through the conserved F or W. A D gene is named only where the DNA matches it firmly. The size of a clone is reported for some rows only, either as once, few or many, or as a class for expanded clones.

D: -
J: TRBJ1-1
size: -
V: TRBV11-2
DNA: TGTGCCAGCAGCTTAACCGGGGACACTGAAGCTTTCTTT
CDR3: CASSLTGDTEAFF

D: -
J: TRBJ2-7
size: -
V: TRBV7-2
DNA: TGTGCCAGCAGCCCCTGGTCAGGCTCCTACGAGCAGTACTTC
CDR3: CASSPWSGSYEQYF

D: -
J: TRBJ1-5
size: -
V: TRBV7-2
DNA: TGTGCCAGCAGCGGGACAAATAATCAGCCCCAGCATTTT
CDR3: CASSGTNNQPQHF

D: TRBD2
J: TRBJ2-2
size: few
V: TRBV11-3
DNA: TGTGCCAGCAGCCAATCCGGACTAGCGGCGAACACCGGGGAGCTGTTTTTT
CDR3: CASSQSGLAANTGELFF

D: -
J: TRBJ2-7
size: -
V: TRBV14
DNA: TGTGCCAGCAGCCAGGCCGGACAGCCTAGGGGTGACGAGCAGTACTTC
CDR3: CASSQAGQPRGDEQYF

D: -
J: TRBJ1-2
size: once
V: TRBV27
DNA: TGTGCCAGCAGTTTATCACCAGGGAGGGGCTACACCTTC
CDR3: CASSLSPGRGYTF

D: TRBD2
J: TRBJ2-5
size: -
V: TRBV6-1
DNA: TGTGCCAGCAGTGAATTGGTCGGGGGCACTAGCGGGGTAGAGACCCAGTACTTC
CDR3: CASSELVGGTSGVETQYF

D: -
J: TRBJ2-5
size: once
V: TRBV10-2
DNA: TGCGCCAGCAGTGAGGTAGCGGAAGAGACCCAGTACTTC
CDR3: CASSEVAEETQYF

D: -
J: TRBJ1-2
size: -
V: TRBV15
DNA: TGTGCCACCAGCAGAGGTACAGCCGATGGCTACACCTTC
CDR3: CATSRGTADGYTF

D: TRBD1
J: TRBJ2-3
size: few
V: TRBV2
DNA: TGTGCCAGCAGTGACACAGGGGTGGGCCCAGATACGCAGTATTTT
CDR3: CASSDTGVGPDTQYF

D: TRBD1
J: TRBJ2-7
size: -
V: TRBV6-1
DNA: TGTGCCAGCAGTGAAAGGTTCGCCGGGACAGGGGGTTCCTACGAGCAGTACTTC
CDR3: CASSERFAGTGGSYEQYF

D: TRBD1
J: TRBJ2-5
size: -
V: TRBV2
DNA: TGTGCCAGCGCAAGGGACAGAACCCAAGAGACCCAGTACTTC
CDR3: CASARDRTQETQYF

D: TRBD2
J: TRBJ2-3
size: -
V: TRBV6-5
DNA: TGTGCCAGCAGTCTTCGGACTAGCGGGAGTGATACGCAGTATTTT
CDR3: CASSLRTSGSDTQYF

D: TRBD1
J: TRBJ1-6
size: -
V: TRBV7-6
DNA: TGTGCCAGCAGCCTCGGGACAGGGGGAACGTCACCCCTCCACTTT
CDR3: CASSLGTGGTSPLHF

D: -
J: TRBJ1-5
size: -
V: TRBV6-6
DNA: TGTGCCAGCAGTGCACCAGGGGTAAATCAGCCCCAGCATTTT
CDR3: CASSAPGVNQPQHF

D: TRBD2
J: TRBJ2-2
size: -
V: TRBV5-1
DNA: TGCGCCAGCCGGACTAGCGAGAACACCGGGGAGCTGTTTTTT
CDR3: CASRTSENTGELFF

D: -
J: TRBJ1-4
size: once
V: TRBV7-6
DNA: TGTGCCAGCTCTTCTTCCCAGGTGAACAGAGCAACTAATGAAAAACTGTTTTTT
CDR3: CASSSSQVNRATNEKLFF

D: TRBD1
J: TRBJ2-1
size: -
V: TRBV27
DNA: TGTGCCAGCAGTCCAATCACCGGGACAGGAGTATACAATGAGCAGTTCTTC
CDR3: CASSPITGTGVYNEQFF

D: -
J: TRBJ2-2
size: -
V: TRBV7-8
DNA: TGTGCCAGCAGCAAAGGGGCCTCCGGCAACACCGGGGAGCTGTTTTTT
CDR3: CASSKGASGNTGELFF

D: -
J: TRBJ1-1
size: -
V: TRBV11-1
DNA: TGTGCCAGCAGCCCATACGGAGTGAACACTGAAGCTTTCTTT
CDR3: CASSPYGVNTEAFF

D: TRBD2
J: TRBJ2-3
size: -
V: TRBV5-1
DNA: TGCGCCAGCAGCTTGCCGGGACTAGCGGGCACAGATACGCAGTATTTT
CDR3: CASSLPGLAGTDTQYF

D: -
J: TRBJ2-7
size: -
V: TRBV2
DNA: TGTGCCAGCAGTGGACAGGTTCGTGGCGAGCAGTACTTC
CDR3: CASSGQVRGEQYF

D: -
J: TRBJ2-3
size: -
V: TRBV5-1
DNA: TGCGCCAGCAGCTTGGCTGCCAGGGCAAATCCTAGCACAGATACGCAGTATTTT
CDR3: CASSLAARANPSTDTQYF

D: -
J: TRBJ2-7
size: -
V: TRBV28
DNA: TGTGCCAGCAGTTTTGGGGGCGCGGGCTCCTACGAGCAGTACTTC
CDR3: CASSFGGAGSYEQYF

D: -
J: TRBJ1-4
size: -
V: TRBV30
DNA: TGTGCCTGGAGTTCCCAGGAGGGATGGGAAAAACTGTTTTTT
CDR3: CAWSSQEGWEKLFF

D: TRBD1
J: TRBJ1-5
size: -
V: TRBV19
DNA: TGTGCCAGTAGTGGGACAGGGGGCTCTCAGCCCCAGCATTTT
CDR3: CASSGTGGSQPQHF

D: -
J: TRBJ2-5
size: -
V: TRBV6-1
DNA: TGTGCCAGCAGTGGCCGGACTACCACCCAAGAGACCCAGTACTTC
CDR3: CASSGRTTTQETQYF

D: -
J: TRBJ1-6
size: once
V: TRBV6-6
DNA: TGTGCCAGCATAGGGAGTCAGGATTCACCCCTCCACTTT
CDR3: CASIGSQDSPLHF

D: TRBD2
J: TRBJ2-4
size: few
V: TRBV6-6
DNA: TGTGCCAGCGAGGACGGACTAGCCAAAAACAGTCAGTACTTC
CDR3: CASEDGLAKNSQYF

D: TRBD1
J: TRBJ1-2
size: -
V: TRBV20-1
DNA: TGCAGTGAGCCCAGGGGGAGTTTC
CDR3: CSEPRGSF

D: TRBD1
J: TRBJ2-1
size: -
V: TRBV18
DNA: TGTGCCAGCTCATCACCGGGACAGGGTAACAATGAGCAGTTCTTC
CDR3: CASSSPGQGNNEQFF

D: TRBD2
J: TRBJ2-2
size: -
V: TRBV18
DNA: TGTGCCAGCTCACCAGTCAGCGGGAGTTCCGGGGAGCTGTTTTTT
CDR3: CASSPVSGSSGELFF

D: TRBD1
J: TRBJ2-7
size: -
V: TRBV6-5
DNA: TGTGCCAGCAGTCTCGACAGGGGCAGACACGAGCAGTACTTC
CDR3: CASSLDRGRHEQYF

D: -
J: TRBJ1-2
size: -
V: TRBV30
DNA: TGTGCCCGATATCAGGGACTGGGCTATGGCTACACCTTC
CDR3: CARYQGLGYGYTF

D: TRBD1
J: TRBJ1-4
size: -
V: TRBV28
DNA: TGTGCCAGCAGTTCACGGACAGGGTTAAATGAAAAACTGTTTTTT
CDR3: CASSSRTGLNEKLFF

D: -
J: TRBJ2-1
size: -
V: TRBV28
DNA: TGTGCCAGCAGTCCCCCCCTGGGCCTGAGCTCCTACAATGAGCAGTTCTTC
CDR3: CASSPPLGLSSYNEQFF

D: -
J: TRBJ1-2
size: -
V: TRBV6-5
DNA: TGTGCCAGCAGTTTAGGGAGTTACGATGGCTACACCTTC
CDR3: CASSLGSYDGYTF

D: -
J: TRBJ2-3
size: once
V: TRBV5-1
DNA: TGCGCCAGCAAGGGGGGGTGGGGCACAGATACGCAGTATTTT
CDR3: CASKGGWGTDTQYF

D: TRBD2
J: TRBJ2-2
size: -
V: TRBV7-6
DNA: TGTGCCAGCAGCTTATCGACTAGCGGGAGGAACACCGGGGAGCTGTTTTTT
CDR3: CASSLSTSGRNTGELFF

D: -
J: TRBJ1-1
size: -
V: TRBV28
DNA: TGTGCCAGCAGTTTCCCGGGAGGCACTGAAGCTTTCTTT
CDR3: CASSFPGGTEAFF

D: TRBD1
J: TRBJ2-7
size: -
V: TRBV6-1
DNA: TGTGCCATCTCAAACCGGGACAGCTACGAGCAGTACTTC
CDR3: CAISNRDSYEQYF

D: -
J: TRBJ1-1
size: once
V: TRBV5-1
DNA: TGCGCCAGCAGCATCGACACTGAAGCTTTCTTT
CDR3: CASSIDTEAFF